This T cell receptor (beta chain) was identified during a study of cytomegalovirus exposure and HLA in healthy donors. This clone appeared a single time. The antigen remains unidentified. Findings of the study overall: Later work found most CMV-associated TCR beta chains apparently HLA-restricted.

CDR3 length equals 12 residues. The V and J ends lost 4 bases and 6 bases respectively, with 7 bases between them. Germline V CDR1 and CDR2: SQVTM, ANQGSEA. The study ran its PCR with 60 Vbeta and 13 Jbeta primers. TCRdb's copy holds only in-frame clones and misses some; the assay was immunoSEQ multiplex PCR. This table has 99,000 or so clones, around 72% appearing once. This receptor was identified in a male donor in good health and CMV-seronegative. The sample taken for sequencing was PBMCs. The chain carries TRBV29-1 and TRBJ1-6, with D perhaps TRBD1 (5 bases). The CDR3 bases are TGCAGCGTTGGGGGGGGTAATTCACCCCTCCACTTT. This codes for CSVGGGNSPLHF.